Ten or more counts support the clone carrying this TCR beta chain. Its antigen is unknown. The data were obtained in a study of T cells in Graves' hyperthyroidism and ophthalmopathy. Overall study: Peripheral blood was obtained at initial diagnosis, preceding any treatment.

Researchers took RNA transcripts and amplified the TCR beta CDR3 regions from them. HTBI primers were employed in a first-round RT-PCR of the TCR CDR3. MiXCR, run by TCRdb on the multiplex PCR reads, gives a single entry per CDR3 protein. The sample contains some 650,000 distinct CDR3 sequences, more than 15% of which appear only once. Exclusion of a patient resulted from uncontrolled infection, other autoimmune disease, pregnancy or lactation. Findings of the study overall: Model output signaled ophthalmopathy a median roughly 6.1 months ahead of onset.

Trimming left V 2 bases short and J 7 bases short, with 14 bases between. In germline, CDR1 is GTSNPN, CDR2 SVGIG (reference sequence). CDR3 length: 13 residues. The chain combines TRBV30 with TRBJ2-5; tentative D call: TRBD1 (6 bases). Sequenced: blood. The TCR comes from a woman aged 40 to 55 with Graves' ophthalmopathy. CDR3: CAWSRTASGTQYF. Here the CDR3 DNA reads TGTGCCTGGAGTAGGACAGCCTCGGGGACCCAGTACTTC.